The entry below describes one TCR beta chain. The target antigen is unknown. The record originates from a study of T cell responses to AZD1222 COVID-19 vaccine. General observations from the study: Samples come after the peak T cell response, not at day 14.

Germline V gene data show CDR1 as MNHEY and CDR2 as SVGEGT. The CDR3 spans 12 residues. Trimming removed 2 bases at V and 3 bases at J, with 4 bases between. The protocol was immunoSEQ multiplex PCR, while the TCRdb copy is restricted to in-frame clones and leaves out a portion. This sample has tens of thousands of clones, with 70% to 90% found just once. The sequence derives from an adult in good health. Sequencing used peripheral blood, obtained on day 0 of AZD1222 vaccination. The gene calls are TRBV6-2 or TRBV6-3 and TRBJ1-2; D gene ambiguous. The CDR3 sequence: CASSYGDYGYTF. The CDR3 bases are TGTGCCAGCAGTTACGGTGACTATGGCTACACCTTC.